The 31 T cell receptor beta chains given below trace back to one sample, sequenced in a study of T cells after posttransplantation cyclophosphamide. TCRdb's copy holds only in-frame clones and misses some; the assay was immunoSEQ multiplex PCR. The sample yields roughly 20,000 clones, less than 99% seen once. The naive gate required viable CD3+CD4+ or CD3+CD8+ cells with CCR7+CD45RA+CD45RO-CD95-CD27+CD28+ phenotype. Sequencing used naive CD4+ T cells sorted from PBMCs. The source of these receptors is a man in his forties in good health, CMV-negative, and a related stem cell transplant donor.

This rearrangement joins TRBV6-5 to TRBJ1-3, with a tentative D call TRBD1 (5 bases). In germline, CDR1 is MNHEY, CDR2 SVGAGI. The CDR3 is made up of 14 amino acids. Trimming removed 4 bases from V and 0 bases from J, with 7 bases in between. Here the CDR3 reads CASSLDNSGNTIYF. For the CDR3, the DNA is TGTGCCAGCAGTTTGGACAACTCTGGAAACACCATATATTTT.

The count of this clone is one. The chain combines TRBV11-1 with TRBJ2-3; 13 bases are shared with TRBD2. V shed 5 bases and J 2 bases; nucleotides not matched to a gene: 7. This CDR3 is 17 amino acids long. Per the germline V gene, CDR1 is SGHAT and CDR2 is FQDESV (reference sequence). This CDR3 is CASSLRGTSGNTDTQYF. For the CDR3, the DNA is TGTGCCAGCAGCCTCCGTGGGACTAGCGGGAACACAGATACGCAGTATTTT. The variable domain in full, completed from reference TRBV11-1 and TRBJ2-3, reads EAEVAQSPRYKITEKSQAVAFWCDPISGHATLYWYRQILGQGPELLVQFQDESVVDDSQLPKDRFSAERLKGVDSTLKIQPAELGDSAMYLCASSLRGTSGNTDTQYFGPGTRLTVL.

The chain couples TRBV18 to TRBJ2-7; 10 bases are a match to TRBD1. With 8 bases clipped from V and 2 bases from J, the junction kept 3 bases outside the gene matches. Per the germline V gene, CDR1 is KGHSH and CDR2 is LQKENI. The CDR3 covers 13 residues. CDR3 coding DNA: TGTGCCAGCGCCGGGACAGGGGCCTACGAGCAGTACTTC. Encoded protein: CASAGTGAYEQYF.

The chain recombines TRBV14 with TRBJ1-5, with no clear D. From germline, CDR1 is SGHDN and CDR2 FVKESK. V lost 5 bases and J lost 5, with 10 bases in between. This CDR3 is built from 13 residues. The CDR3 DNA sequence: TGTGCCAGCAGCTTGTCTTCAGATCAGCCCCAGCATTTT. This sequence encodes CASSLSSDQPQHF.

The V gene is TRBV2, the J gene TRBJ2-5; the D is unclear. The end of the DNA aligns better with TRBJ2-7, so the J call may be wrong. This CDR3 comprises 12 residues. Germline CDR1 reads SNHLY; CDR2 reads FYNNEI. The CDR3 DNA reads TGTGCCAGCAGTGAACTCGTTTCCGAGCAGTACTTC. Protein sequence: CASSELVSEQYF.

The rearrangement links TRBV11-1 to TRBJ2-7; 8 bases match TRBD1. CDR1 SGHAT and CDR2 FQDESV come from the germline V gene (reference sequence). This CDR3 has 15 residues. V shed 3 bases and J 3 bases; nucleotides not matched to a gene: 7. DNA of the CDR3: TGTGCCAGCAGCTTTCGGACAGGGTCTGTCTACGAGCAGTACTTC. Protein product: CASSFRTGSVYEQYF. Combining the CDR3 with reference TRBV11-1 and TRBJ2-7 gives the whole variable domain EAEVAQSPRYKITEKSQAVAFWCDPISGHATLYWYRQILGQGPELLVQFQDESVVDDSQLPKDRFSAERLKGVDSTLKIQPAELGDSAMYLCASSFRTGSVYEQYFGPGTRLTVT.

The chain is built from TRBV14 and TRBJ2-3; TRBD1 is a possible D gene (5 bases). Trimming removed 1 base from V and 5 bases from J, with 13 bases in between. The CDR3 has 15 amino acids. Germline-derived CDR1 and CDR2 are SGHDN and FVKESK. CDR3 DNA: TGTGCCAGCAGCCAAGTGGCAGGGCAACGAGATACGCAGTATTTT. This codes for CASSQVAGQRDTQYF.

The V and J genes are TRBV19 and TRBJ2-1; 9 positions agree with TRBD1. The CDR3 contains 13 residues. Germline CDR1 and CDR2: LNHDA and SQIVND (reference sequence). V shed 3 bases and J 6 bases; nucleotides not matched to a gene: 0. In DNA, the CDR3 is TGTGCCAGTAGTATGGACAGGGGCAATGAGCAGTTCTTC. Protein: CASSMDRGNEQFF.

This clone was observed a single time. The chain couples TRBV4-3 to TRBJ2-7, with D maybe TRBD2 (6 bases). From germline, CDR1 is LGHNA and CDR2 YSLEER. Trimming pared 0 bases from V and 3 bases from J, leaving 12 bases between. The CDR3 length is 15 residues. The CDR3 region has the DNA TGCGCCAGCAGCCAAGAGAGTGCGGGAAGCTACGAGCAGTACTTC. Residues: CASSQESAGSYEQYF.

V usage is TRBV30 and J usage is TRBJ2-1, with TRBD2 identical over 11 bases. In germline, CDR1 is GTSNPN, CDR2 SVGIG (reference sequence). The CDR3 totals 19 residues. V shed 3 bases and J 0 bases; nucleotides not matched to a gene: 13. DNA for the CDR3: TGTGCCTGGAGCGCCCGTGGGCTAGCGGGAGGCCCCTCCTACAATGAGCAGTTCTTC. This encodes CAWSARGLAGGPSYNEQFF.

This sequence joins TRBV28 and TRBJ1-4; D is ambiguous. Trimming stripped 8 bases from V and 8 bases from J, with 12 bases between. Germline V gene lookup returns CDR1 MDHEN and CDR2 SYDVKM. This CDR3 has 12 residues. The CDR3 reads CASGRLREKLFF. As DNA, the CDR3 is TGTGCCAGCGGCAGGCTGCGAGAAAAACTGTTTTTT.

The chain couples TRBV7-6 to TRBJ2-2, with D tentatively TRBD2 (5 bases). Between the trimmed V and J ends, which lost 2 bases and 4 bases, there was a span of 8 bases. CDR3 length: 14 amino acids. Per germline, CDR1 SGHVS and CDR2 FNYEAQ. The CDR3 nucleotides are TGTGCCAGCAGCTTAAGAGGGTCCACCGGGGAGCTGTTTTTT. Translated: CASSLRGSTGELFF.

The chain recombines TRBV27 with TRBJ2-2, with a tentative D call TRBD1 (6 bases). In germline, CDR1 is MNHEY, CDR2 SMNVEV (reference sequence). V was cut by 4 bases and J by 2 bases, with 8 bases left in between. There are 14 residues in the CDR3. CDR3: CASSSDSNTGELFF. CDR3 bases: TGTGCCAGCAGTTCGGACAGTAACACCGGGGAGCTGTTTTTT.

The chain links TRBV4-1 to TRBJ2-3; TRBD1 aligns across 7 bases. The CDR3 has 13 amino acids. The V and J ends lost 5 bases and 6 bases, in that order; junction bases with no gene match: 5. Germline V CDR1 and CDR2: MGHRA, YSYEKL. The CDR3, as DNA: TGCGCCAGCAGCAGGGGGCTTCGGGATACGCAGTATTTT. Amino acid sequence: CASSRGLRDTQYF.

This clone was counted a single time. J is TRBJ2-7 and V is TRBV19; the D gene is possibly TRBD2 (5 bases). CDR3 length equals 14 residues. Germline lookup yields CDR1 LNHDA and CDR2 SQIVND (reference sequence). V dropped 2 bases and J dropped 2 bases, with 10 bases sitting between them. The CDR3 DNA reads TGTGCCAGTAGTATACAACCCGGGGCCTACGAGCAGTACTTC. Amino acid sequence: CASSIQPGAYEQYF.

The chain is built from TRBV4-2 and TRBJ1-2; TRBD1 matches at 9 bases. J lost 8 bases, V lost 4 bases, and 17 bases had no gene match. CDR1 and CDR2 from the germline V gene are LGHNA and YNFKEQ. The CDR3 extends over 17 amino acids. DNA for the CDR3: TGTGCCAGCAGCCTTGACCAGACAGGGGGTTCCCCTGAGGGCTACACCTTC. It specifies CASSLDQTGGSPEGYTF.

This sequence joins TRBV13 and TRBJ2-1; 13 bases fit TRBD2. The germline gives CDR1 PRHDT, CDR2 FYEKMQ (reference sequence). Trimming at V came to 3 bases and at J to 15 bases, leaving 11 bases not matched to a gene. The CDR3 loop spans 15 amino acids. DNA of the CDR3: TGTGCCAGCAGCTTGGGGACTAGCGGGGTCAGGAGGGGGTTCTTC. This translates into CASSLGTSGVRRGFF.

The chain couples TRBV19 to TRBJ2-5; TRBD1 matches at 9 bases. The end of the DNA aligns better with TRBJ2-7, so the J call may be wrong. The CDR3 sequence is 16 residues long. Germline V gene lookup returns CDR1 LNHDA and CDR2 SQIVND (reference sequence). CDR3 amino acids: CASSRRGGDRAYEQYF. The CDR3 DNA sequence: TGTGCCAGTAGTCGGAGGGGCGGGGACAGGGCCTACGAGCAGTACTTC.

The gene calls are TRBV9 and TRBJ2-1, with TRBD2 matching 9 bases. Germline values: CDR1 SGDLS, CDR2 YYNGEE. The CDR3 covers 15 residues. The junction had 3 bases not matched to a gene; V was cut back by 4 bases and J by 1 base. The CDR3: CASSTREGSYNEQFF. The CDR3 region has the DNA TGTGCCAGCAGCACGCGGGAGGGGTCCTACAATGAGCAGTTCTTC. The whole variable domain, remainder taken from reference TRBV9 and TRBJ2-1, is DSGVTQTPKHLITATGQRVTLRCSPRSGDLSVYWYQQSLDQGLQFLIQYYNGEERAKGNILERFSAQQFPDLHSELNLSSLELGDSALYFCASSTREGSYNEQFFGPGTRLTVL.

The CDR3 DNA sequence: TGTGCCAGCAGCCTGAGCTCCTACAATGAGCAGTTCTTC. Amino acid sequence: CASSLSSYNEQFF. J is TRBJ2-1 and V is TRBV9; D not resolved. V lost 4 bases to trimming and J lost 0 bases, with 5 bases between them. Per the germline V gene, CDR1 is SGDLS and CDR2 is YYNGEE. CDR3 size: 13 residues.

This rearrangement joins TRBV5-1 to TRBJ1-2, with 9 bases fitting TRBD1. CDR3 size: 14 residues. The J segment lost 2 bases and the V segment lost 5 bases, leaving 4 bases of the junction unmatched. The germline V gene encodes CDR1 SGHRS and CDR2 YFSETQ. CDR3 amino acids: CASSSGTGNYGYTF. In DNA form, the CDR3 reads TGCGCCAGCAGTTCCGGGACAGGGAACTATGGCTACACCTTC. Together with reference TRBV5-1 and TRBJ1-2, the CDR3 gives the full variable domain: KAGVTQTPRYLIKTRGQQVTLSCSPISGHRSVSWYQQTPGQGLQFLFEYFSETQRNKGNFPGRFSGRQFSNSRSEMNVSTLELGDSALYLCASSSGTGNYGYTFGSGTRLTVV.

CDR3 sequence reads: CASSLDVGGRETQYF. As DNA, the CDR3 is TGTGCCAGCAGCTTAGATGTGGGAGGAAGGGAGACCCAGTACTTC. The genes are TRBV7-2 and TRBJ2-5, with D perhaps matching TRBD2 (6 bases). Looked up from germline, CDR1 is SGHTA and CDR2 is FQGNSA. V lost 1 base and J 5 bases, leaving 14 bases between the germline ends. This CDR3 has 15 residues.

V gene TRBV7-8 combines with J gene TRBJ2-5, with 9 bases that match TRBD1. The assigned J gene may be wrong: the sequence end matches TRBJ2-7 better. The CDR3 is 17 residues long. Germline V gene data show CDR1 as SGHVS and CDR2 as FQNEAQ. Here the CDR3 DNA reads TGTGCCAGCAGCCCTAGATCTGGACAGGGGCACTCCTACGAGCAGTACTTC. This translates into CASSPRSGQGHSYEQYF.

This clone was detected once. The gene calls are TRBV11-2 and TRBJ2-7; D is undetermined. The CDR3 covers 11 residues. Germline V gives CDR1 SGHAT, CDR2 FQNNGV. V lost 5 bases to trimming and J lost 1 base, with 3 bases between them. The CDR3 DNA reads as TGTGCCAGCAGCCCATCCTACGAGCAGTACTTC. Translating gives CASSPSYEQYF.

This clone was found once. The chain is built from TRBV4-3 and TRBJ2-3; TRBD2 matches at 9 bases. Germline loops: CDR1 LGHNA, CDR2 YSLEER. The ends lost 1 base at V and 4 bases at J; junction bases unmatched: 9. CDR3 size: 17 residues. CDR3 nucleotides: TGCGCCAGCAGCCAAGCCGCTGGCGGGAGGGCCTCAGATACGCAGTATTTT. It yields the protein CASSQAAGGRASDTQYF.

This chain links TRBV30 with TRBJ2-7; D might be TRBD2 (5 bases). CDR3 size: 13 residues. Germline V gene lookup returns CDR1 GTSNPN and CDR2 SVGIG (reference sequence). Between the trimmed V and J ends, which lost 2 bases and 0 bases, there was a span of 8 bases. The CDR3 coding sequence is TGTGCCTGGAGTAGAGGGAGCTCCTACGAGCAGTACTTC. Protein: CAWSRGSSYEQYF.

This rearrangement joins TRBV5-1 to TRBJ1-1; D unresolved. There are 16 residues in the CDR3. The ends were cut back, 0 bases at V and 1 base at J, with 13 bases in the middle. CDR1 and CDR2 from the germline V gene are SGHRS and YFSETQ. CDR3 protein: CASSLDGVASNTEAFF. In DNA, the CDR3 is TGCGCCAGCAGCTTGGATGGTGTAGCTTCGAACACTGAAGCTTTCTTT.

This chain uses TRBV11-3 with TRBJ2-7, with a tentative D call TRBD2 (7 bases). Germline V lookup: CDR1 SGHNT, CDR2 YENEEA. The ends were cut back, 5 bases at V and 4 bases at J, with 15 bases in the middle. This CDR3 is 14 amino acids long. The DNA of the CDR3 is TGTGCCAGCAGCGCTGGGGGAGGGGGTTACGAGCAGTACTTC. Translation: CASSAGGGGYEQYF.

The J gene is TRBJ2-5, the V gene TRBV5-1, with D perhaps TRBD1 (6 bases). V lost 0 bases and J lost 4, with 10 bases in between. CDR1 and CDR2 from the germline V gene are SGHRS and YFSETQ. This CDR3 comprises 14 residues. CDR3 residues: CASSLEQGRETQYF. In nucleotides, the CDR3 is TGCGCCAGCAGCTTGGAACAGGGTCGAGAGACCCAGTACTTC.

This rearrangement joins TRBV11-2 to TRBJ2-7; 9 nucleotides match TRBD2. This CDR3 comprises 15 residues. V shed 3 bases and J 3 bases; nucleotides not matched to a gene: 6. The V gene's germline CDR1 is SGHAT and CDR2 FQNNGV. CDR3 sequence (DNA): TGTGCCAGCAGCTTTGGGACTAGCTCCGACTACGAGCAGTACTTC. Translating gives CASSFGTSSDYEQYF. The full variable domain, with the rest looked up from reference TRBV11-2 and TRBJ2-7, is EAGVAQSPRYKIIEKRQSVAFWCNPISGHATLYWYQQILGQGPKLLIQFQNNGVVDDSQLPKDRFSAERLKGVDSTLKIQPAKLEDSAVYLCASSFGTSSDYEQYFGPGTRLTVT.

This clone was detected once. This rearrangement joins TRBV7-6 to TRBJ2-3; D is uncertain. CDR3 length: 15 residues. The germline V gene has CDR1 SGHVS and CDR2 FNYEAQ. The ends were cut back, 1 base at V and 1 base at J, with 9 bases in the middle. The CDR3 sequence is CASSLVGQGTDTQYF. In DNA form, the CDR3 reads TGTGCCAGCAGCTTAGTCGGCCAGGGCACAGATACGCAGTATTTT.